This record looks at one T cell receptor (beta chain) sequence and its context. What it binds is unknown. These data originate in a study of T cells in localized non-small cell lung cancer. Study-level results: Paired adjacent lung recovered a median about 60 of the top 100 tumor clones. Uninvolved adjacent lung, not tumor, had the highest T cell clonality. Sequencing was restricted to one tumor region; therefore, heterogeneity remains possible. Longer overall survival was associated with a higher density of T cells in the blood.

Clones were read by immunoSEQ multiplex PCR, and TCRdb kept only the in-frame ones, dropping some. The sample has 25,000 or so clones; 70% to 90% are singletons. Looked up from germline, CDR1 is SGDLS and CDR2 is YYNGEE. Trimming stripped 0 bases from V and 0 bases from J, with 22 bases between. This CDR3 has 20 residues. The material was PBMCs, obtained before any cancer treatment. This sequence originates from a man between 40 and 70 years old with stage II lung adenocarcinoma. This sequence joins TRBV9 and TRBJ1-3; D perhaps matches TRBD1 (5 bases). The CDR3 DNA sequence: TGTGCCAGCAGCGTAGATGGAGTTGGGGGAGCCGAACTCTCTGGAAACACCATATATTTT. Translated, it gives CASSVDGVGGAELSGNTIYF.